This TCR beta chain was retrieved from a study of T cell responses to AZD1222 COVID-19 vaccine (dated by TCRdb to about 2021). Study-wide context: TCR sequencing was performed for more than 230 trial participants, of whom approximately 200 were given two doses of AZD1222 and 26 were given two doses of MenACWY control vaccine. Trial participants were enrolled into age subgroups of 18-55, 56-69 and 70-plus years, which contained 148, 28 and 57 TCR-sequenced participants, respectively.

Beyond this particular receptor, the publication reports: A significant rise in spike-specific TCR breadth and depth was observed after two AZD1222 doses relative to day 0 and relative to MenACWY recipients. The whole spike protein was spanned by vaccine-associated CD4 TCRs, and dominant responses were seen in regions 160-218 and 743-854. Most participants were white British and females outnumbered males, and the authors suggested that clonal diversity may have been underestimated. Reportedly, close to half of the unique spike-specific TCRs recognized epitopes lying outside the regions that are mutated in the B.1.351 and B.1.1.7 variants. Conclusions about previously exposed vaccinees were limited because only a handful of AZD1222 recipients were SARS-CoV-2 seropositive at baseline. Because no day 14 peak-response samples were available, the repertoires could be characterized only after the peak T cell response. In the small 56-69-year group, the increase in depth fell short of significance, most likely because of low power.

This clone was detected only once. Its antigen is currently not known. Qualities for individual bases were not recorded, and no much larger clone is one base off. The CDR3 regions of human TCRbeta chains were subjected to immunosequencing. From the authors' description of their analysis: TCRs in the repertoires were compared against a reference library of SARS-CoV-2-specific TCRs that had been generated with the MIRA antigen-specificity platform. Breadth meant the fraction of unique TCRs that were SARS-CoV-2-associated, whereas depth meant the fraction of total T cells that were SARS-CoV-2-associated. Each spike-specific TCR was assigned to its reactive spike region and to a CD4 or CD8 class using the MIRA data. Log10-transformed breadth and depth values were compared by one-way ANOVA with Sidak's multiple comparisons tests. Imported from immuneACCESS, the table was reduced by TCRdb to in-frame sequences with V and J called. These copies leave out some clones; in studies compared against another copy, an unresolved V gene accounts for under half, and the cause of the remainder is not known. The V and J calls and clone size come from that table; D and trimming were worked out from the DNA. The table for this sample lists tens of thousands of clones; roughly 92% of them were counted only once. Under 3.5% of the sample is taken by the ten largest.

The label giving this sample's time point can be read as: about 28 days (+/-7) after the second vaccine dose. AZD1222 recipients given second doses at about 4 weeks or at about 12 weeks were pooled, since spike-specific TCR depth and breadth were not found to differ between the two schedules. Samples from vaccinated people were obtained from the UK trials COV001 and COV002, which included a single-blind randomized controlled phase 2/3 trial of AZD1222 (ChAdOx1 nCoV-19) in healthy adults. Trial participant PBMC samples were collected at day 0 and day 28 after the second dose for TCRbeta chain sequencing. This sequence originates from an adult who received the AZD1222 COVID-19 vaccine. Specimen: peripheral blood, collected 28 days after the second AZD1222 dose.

The DNA sequence follows: TGTGCCAGCAGCCAAGCGGTCGGCGGACGCTATGGCTACACCTTC. Translated, this is CASSQAVGGRYGYTF. Rearrangement joined TRBV3-1 (or the pseudogene TRBV3-2) to TRBJ1-2, with the D gene too uncertain to name. V and J lose 1 base and 4 bases, and a span of 13 bases separates them. The CDR3 spans 15 residues, from the cysteine through the phenylalanine. This entry keeps only the CDR3 DNA: 45 bases, framed from base 1. The germline V gene (reference sequence) yields LGHDT for CDR1 and YNNKEL for CDR2.